One sample yielded the 21 T cell receptor beta chains listed below, sequenced in a study of blood T cells in healthy people across ages. Using a J-beta primer mix together with a sample-barcoded 5' primer, a second PCR was run for 7 to 11 cycles. From the 5' RACE reads, TCRdb called clonotypes with MiXCR, one entry per CDR3 protein. The repertoire holds 700,000 to 950,000 distinct CDR3 sequences, with about 62% as singletons. Source material: blood. The receptors shown here come from a young man in good health.

This clonotype was counted between two and nine times. This sequence joins TRBV4-3 and TRBJ2-3; no definite D call. The ends were cut back, 2 bases at V and 4 bases at J, with 16 bases in the middle. This CDR3 is 16 amino acids long. From germline, CDR1 is LGHNA and CDR2 YSLEER. CDR3 amino acids: CASSQTYSGFADTQYF. As DNA, the CDR3 is TGCGCCAGCAGCCAAACGTACTCCGGATTTGCAGATACGCAGTATTTT.

This chain's CDR3 is CASSFGGGLAREQYF. CDR3 in DNA: TGTGCCAGCAGTTTCGGCGGAGGACTAGCACGCGAGCAGTACTTC. The chain is built from TRBV12-3 or TRBV12-4 and TRBJ2-4; the match to TRBD2 covers 8 bases. The DNA end lines up better with TRBJ2-7; the J call may be wrong. CDR3 length: 15 amino acids.

This clonotype was recorded a few times. The J gene is TRBJ2-3, the V gene TRBV12-3 or TRBV12-4; 9 nucleotides match TRBD2. This CDR3 has 18 residues. With V trimmed by 3 bases and J by 4 bases, 14 bases remained unmatched. The CDR3 spells CASSFPMREGLVSDTQYF. CDR3 in DNA: TGTGCCAGCAGTTTTCCCATGCGGGAGGGCCTCGTATCAGATACGCAGTATTTT.

The V and J genes are TRBV12-5 and TRBJ2-5; the match to TRBD2 covers 7 bases. Germline CDR1 reads LGHNT; CDR2 reads FRNRAP. CDR3 size: 15 residues. After removal of 5 bases from V and 2 bases from J, the junction contained 8 bases not matched to a gene. CDR3 amino acids: CASGAAPGLQETQYF. DNA for the CDR3: TGTGCTAGTGGTGCTGCCCCGGGACTACAAGAGACCCAGTACTTC.

The chain links TRBV29-1 to TRBJ2-7; the D gene is possibly TRBD1 (5 bases). The CDR3 consists of 13 residues. Germline V lookup: CDR1 SQVTM, CDR2 ANQGSEA. V was cut by 0 bases and J by 3 bases, with 9 bases left in between. This CDR3 reads CSVEDSTDYEQYF. The DNA for the CDR3 is TGCAGCGTTGAAGATTCGACAGACTACGAGCAGTACTTC.

This chain connects TRBV6-2 or TRBV6-3 to TRBJ2-7, with 9 bases lining up with TRBD1. The junction had 7 bases not matched to a gene; V was cut back by 3 bases and J by 7 bases. The V gene's germline CDR1 is MNHEY and CDR2 SVGEGT. The CDR3 totals 14 residues. The CDR3 here is CASSYSGQGREQYF. CDR3 in DNA: TGTGCCAGCAGTTATTCGGGACAGGGACGTGAGCAGTACTTC.

V is TRBV20-1 and J is TRBJ2-7; possible D gene TRBD1, 6 bases. The CDR3 consists of 14 residues. V lost 2 bases and J lost 1, with 12 bases in between. Germline V gene data show CDR1 as DFQATT and CDR2 as SNEGSKA (reference sequence). The CDR3 spells CSARPTGFSYEQYF. In DNA, the CDR3 is TGCAGTGCTAGACCCACAGGGTTTTCCTACGAGCAGTACTTC.

The gene calls are TRBV7-9 and TRBJ1-5, with D tentatively TRBD1 (5 bases). There are 14 residues in the CDR3. V lost 5 bases and J 7 bases, leaving 15 bases between the germline ends. Germline CDR1 is SEHNR and CDR2 is FQNEAQ (reference sequence). CDR3 DNA sequence: TGTGCCAGCAGCCGCGACAGACCCAACCAGCCCCAGCATTTT. Translated: CASSRDRPNQPQHF.

Here the CDR3 DNA reads TGTGCCAGCAGCGTAGCGGGGGGGTCGAGCACTGAAGCTTTCTTT. Residues: CASSVAGGSSTEAFF. V and J are TRBV9 and TRBJ1-1; TRBD1 might be the D (5 bases). V lost 0 bases to trimming and J lost 4 bases, with 13 bases between them. Germline V CDR1 and CDR2: SGDLS, YYNGEE. The CDR3 totals 15 residues.

The V and J genes are TRBV15 and TRBJ1-2; 10 nucleotides agree with TRBD1. The CDR3 spans 15 residues. After removal of 4 bases from V and 10 bases from J, the junction contained 12 bases not matched to a gene. Germline loops: CDR1 LNHNV, CDR2 YYDKDF (reference sequence). Here the CDR3 reads CATSTRQGAPRDYTF. CDR3 DNA: TGTGCCACCAGCACCAGACAGGGGGCCCCTCGGGACTACACCTTC.

The chain uses TRBV6-1 and TRBJ1-2; no reliable D call. CDR3 length: 13 residues. Germline-derived CDR1 and CDR2 are MNHNS and SASEGT. The germline V and J ends were trimmed by 4 bases and 6 bases, with 12 bases remaining between them. The CDR3 reads CASSGTRVNGYTF. The CDR3 DNA is TGTGCCAGCAGTGGAACCCGAGTAAATGGCTACACCTTC.

The chain recombines TRBV27 with TRBJ2-1; D may correspond to TRBD1 or TRBD2 (7 bases each). The DNA end is more similar to TRBJ2-7, so the J call may be wrong. Per germline, CDR1 MNHEY and CDR2 SMNVEV (reference sequence). The CDR3 runs 18 residues. CDR3 coding DNA: TGTGCCAGCAGTTTATCGCCCAGGGGGAGGGGGCGCTTCTACGAGCAGTACTTC. Protein sequence: CASSLSPRGRGRFYEQYF.

The chain couples TRBV20-1 to TRBJ2-3; D ambiguous. Germline-derived CDR1 and CDR2 are DFQATT and SNEGSKA (reference sequence). V dropped 3 bases and J dropped 0 bases, with 10 bases sitting between them. This CDR3 has 14 amino acids. This CDR3 reads CSARSVGSTDTQYF. Written as DNA, the CDR3 is TGCAGTGCTAGGTCCGTCGGTAGCACAGATACGCAGTATTTT.

This chain connects TRBV20-1 to TRBJ2-5; D gene unclear. V lost 6 bases to trimming and J lost 5 bases, with 10 bases between them. From germline, CDR1 is DFQATT and CDR2 SNEGSKA (reference sequence). CDR3 size: 11 residues. CDR3 DNA sequence: TGCAGTGCCCGCCCCATGGAGACCCAGTACTTC. As protein: CSARPMETQYF.

Here the CDR3 DNA reads TGTGCCATCAGTGAGCCCCCGCCCCAGGGGGCCTACGAGCAGTACTTC. This translates into CAISEPPPQGAYEQYF. This chain joins TRBV10-3 and TRBJ2-7, with 7 bases lining up with TRBD1. V gave up 2 bases and J gave up 2 bases; unmatched junction bases: 9. Germline V gives CDR1 ENHRY, CDR2 SYGVKD. This CDR3 region has 16 residues.

The chain links TRBV29-1 to TRBJ2-5, with D maybe TRBD2 (7 bases). V was pared by 2 bases and J by 5 bases, with 24 bases between. CDR3 length equals 17 residues. Germline CDR1 is SQVTM and CDR2 is ANQGSEA. In DNA, the CDR3 is TGCAGCGTTGAAAGGGGACCGCTAGCGGACAGCACCGAGACCCAGTACTTC. Translating gives CSVERGPLADSTETQYF. The whole variable domain, filled in from reference TRBV29-1 and TRBJ2-5, reads SAVISQKPSRDICQRGTSLTIQCQVDSQVTMMFWYRQQPGQSLTLIATANQGSEATYESGFVIDKFPISRPNLTFSTLTVSNMSPEDSSIYLCSVERGPLADSTETQYFGPGTRLLVL.

The chain employs TRBV27 and TRBJ2-7, with 7 positions matching TRBD2. The CDR3 extends over 15 amino acids. V lost 3 bases to trimming and J lost 7 bases; unmatched junction nucleotides: 12. CDR1 and CDR2 from the germline V gene are MNHEY and SMNVEV (reference sequence). DNA of the CDR3: TGTGCCAGCAGTTTGGTCGGTGCGGGAGTGGGAGAGCAGTACTTC. It is translated as CASSLVGAGVGEQYF.

V usage is TRBV20-1 and J usage is TRBJ1-5, with TRBD1 as a possible D gene (6 bases). Germline loops: CDR1 DFQATT, CDR2 SNEGSKA (reference sequence). CDR3 length equals 15 residues. The CDR3 region has the DNA TGCAGCGCCACAGGGATGGTTACGATTGATCAGCCCCAGCATTTT. It codes for CSATGMVTIDQPQHF.

The chain is built from TRBV4-2 and TRBJ1-5; 7 positions match TRBD1. Germline assignment: CDR1 LGHNA and CDR2 YNFKEQ. The CDR3 runs to 18 residues. J was trimmed by 5 bases and V by 0 bases; bases with no gene match: 13. The CDR3 sequence is CASSQEPTGRLSDQPQHF. In DNA, the CDR3 is TGTGCCAGCAGCCAAGAACCGACAGGGCGATTGAGCGATCAGCCCCAGCATTTT.

The table lists this clonotype with a few counts. This chain uses TRBV2 with TRBJ2-7, with D possibly matching TRBD2 (5 bases). Germline V gene data show CDR1 as SNHLY and CDR2 as FYNNEI. The CDR3 covers 13 residues. V was trimmed by 6 bases and J by 1 base, leaving 10 bases between them. DNA for the CDR3: TGTGCCAGCAGCGGGGAAAGGTCCTACGAGCAGTACTTC. Translating gives CASSGERSYEQYF.

V gene TRBV2 combines with J gene TRBJ2-3, with a tentative D call TRBD2 (6 bases). The CDR3 spans 14 residues. Germline V gene sequence: CDR1 SNHLY, CDR2 FYNNEI. The V gene lost 4 bases and the J gene lost 5 bases, with 13 bases spanning the gap. The CDR3 region has the DNA TGTGCCAGCAGTGTTCTAGTGCGGGGAGATACGCAGTATTTT. It translates to CASSVLVRGDTQYF.